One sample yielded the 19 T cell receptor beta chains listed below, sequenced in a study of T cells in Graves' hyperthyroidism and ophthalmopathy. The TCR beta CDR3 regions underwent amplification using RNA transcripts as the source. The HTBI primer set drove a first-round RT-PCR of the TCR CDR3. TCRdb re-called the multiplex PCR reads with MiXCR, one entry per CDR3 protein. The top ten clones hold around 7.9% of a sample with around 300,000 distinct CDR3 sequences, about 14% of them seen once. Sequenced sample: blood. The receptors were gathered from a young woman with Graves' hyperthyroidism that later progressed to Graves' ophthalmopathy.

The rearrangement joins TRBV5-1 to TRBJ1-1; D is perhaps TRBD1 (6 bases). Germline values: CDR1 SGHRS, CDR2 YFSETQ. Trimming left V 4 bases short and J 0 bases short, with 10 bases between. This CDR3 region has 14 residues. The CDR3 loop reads CASSPRGMNTEAFF. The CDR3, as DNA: TGCGCCAGCAGCCCGAGGGGGATGAACACTGAAGCTTTCTTT.

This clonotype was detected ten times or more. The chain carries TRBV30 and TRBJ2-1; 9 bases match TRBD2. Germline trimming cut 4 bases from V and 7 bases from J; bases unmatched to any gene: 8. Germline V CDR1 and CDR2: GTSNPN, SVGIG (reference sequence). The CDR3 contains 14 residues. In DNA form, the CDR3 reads TGTGCCTGGAAGCGGCTAGCGGGAAGTAATGAGCAGTTCTTC. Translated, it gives CAWKRLAGSNEQFF.

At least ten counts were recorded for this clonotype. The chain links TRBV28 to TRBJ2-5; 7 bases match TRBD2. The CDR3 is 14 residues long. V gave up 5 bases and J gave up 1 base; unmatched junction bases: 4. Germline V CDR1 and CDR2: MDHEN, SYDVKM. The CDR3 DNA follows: TGTGCCAGCAGTCCCGGGAGGTCCCAAGAGACCCAGTACTTC. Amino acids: CASSPGRSQETQYF.

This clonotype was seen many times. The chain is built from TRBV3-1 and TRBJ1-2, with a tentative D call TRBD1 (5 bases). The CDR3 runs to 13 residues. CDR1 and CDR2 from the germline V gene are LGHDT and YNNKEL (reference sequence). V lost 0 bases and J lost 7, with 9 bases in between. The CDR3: CASSQDLGTGYTF. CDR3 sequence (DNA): TGTGCCAGCAGCCAAGATCTAGGGACTGGCTACACCTTC.

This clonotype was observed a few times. This CDR3 reads CASSQESGVGETQYF. The DNA for the CDR3 is TGCGCCAGCAGCCAAGAAAGTGGGGTAGGGGAGACCCAGTACTTC. The chain employs TRBV4-3 and TRBJ2-5, with unresolved D. V gave up 0 bases and J gave up 5 bases, with 13 bases separating them. This CDR3 spans 15 amino acids. Germline V gene data show CDR1 as LGHNA and CDR2 as YSLEER.

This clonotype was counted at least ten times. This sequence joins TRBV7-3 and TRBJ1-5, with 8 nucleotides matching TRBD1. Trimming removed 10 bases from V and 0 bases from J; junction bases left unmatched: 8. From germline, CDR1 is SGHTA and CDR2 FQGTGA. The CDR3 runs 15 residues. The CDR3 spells CATIVGQDSNQPQHF. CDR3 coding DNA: TGTGCCACCATAGTGGGACAGGATAGCAATCAGCCCCAGCATTTT.

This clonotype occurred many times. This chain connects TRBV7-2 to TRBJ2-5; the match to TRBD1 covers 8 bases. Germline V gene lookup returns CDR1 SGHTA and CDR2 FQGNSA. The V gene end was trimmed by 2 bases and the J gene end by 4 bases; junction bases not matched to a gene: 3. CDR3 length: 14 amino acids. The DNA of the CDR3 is TGTGCCAGCAGCTTACAGACAGGGGTAGAGACCCAGTACTTC. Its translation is CASSLQTGVETQYF.

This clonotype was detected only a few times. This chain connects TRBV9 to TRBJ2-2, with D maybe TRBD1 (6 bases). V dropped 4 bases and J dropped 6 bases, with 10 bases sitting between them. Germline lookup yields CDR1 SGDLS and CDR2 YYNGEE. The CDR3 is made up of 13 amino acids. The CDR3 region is CASSTQGSGELFF. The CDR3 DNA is TGTGCCAGCAGCACCCAGGGGTCCGGGGAGCTGTTTTTT.

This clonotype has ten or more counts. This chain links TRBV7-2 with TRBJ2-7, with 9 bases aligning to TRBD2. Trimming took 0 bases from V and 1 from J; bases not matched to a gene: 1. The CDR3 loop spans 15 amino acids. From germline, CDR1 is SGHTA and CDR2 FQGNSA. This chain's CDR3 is CASSLAGLASYEQYF. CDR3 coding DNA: TGTGCCAGCAGCTTAGCAGGACTAGCGTCCTACGAGCAGTACTTC. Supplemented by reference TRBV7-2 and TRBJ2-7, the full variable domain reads GAGVSQSPSNKVTEKGKDVELRCDPISGHTALYWYRQSLGQGLEFLIYFQGNSAPDKSGLPSDRFSAERTGGSVSTLTIQRTQQEDSAVYLCASSLAGLASYEQYFGPGTRLTVT.

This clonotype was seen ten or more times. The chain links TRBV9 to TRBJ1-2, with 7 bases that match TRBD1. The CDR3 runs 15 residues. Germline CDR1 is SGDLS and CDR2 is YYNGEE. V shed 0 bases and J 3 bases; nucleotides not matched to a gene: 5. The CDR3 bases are TGTGCCAGCAGCGTAGGTATTCAGGGGGACTATGGCTACACCTTC. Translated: CASSVGIQGDYGYTF.

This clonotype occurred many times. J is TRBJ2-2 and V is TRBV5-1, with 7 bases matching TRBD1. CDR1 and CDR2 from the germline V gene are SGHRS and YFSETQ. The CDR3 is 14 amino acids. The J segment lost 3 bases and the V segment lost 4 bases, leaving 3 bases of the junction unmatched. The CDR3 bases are TGCGCCAGCAGCGGGGGACAGTACACCGGGGAGCTGTTTTTT. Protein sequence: CASSGGQYTGELFF.

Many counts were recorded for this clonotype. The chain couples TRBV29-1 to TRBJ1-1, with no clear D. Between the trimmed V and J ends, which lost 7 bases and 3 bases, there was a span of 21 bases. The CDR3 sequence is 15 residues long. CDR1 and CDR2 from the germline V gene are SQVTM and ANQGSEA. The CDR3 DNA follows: TGCAGCGGGCTTTCCGGGTCAGCGGGCGACACTGAAGCTTTCTTT. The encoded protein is CSGLSGSAGDTEAFF.

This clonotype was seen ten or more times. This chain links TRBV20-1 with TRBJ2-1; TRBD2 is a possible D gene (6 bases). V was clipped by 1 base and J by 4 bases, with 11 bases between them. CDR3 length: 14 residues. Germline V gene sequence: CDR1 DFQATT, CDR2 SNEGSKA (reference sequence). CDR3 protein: CSARGRDDYNEQFF. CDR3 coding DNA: TGCAGTGCTAGAGGGCGGGACGATTACAATGAGCAGTTCTTC.

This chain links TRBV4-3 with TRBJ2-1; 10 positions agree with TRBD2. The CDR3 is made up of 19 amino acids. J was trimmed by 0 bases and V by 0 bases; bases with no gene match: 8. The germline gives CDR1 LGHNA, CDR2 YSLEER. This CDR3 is CASSQDTSGAASSYNEQFF. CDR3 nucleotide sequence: TGCGCCAGCAGCCAAGATACTAGCGGGGCCGCTAGCTCCTACAATGAGCAGTTCTTC.

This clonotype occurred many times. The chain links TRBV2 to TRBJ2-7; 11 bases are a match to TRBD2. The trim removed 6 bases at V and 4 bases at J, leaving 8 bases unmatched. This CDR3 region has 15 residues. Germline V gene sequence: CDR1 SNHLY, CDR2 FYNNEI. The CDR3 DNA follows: TGTGCCAGCAGAACCACACTAGCGGGAGTTTACGAGCAGTACTTC. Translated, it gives CASRTTLAGVYEQYF.

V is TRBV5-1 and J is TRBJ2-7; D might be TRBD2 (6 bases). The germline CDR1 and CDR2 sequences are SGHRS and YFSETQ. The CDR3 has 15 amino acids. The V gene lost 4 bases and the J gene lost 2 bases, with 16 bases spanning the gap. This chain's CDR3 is CASSPVVGEAYEQYF. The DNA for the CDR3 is TGCGCCAGCAGCCCGGTAGTCGGGGAGGCCTACGAGCAGTACTTC.

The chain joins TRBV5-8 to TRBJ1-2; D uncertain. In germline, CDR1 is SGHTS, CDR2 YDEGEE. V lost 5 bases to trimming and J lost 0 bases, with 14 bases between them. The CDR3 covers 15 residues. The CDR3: CASRPHIIPNYGYTF. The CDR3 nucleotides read TGTGCCAGCAGACCCCACATAATCCCTAACTATGGCTACACCTTC. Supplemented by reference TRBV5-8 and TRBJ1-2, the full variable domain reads EAGVTQSPTHLIKTRGQQATLRCSPISGHTSVYWYQQALGLGLQFLLWYDEGEERNRGNFPPRFSGRQFPNYSSELNVNALELEDSALYLCASRPHIIPNYGYTFGSGTRLTVV.

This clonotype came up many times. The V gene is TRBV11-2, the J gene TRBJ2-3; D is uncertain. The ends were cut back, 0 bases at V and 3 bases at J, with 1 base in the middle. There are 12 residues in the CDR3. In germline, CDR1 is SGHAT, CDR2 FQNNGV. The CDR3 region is CASSLDTDTQYF. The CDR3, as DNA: TGTGCCAGCAGCTTAGATACAGATACGCAGTATTTT.

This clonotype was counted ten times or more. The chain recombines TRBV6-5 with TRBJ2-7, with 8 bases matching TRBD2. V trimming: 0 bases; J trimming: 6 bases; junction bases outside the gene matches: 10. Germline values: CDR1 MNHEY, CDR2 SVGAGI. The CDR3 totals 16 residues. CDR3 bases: TGTGCCAGCAGTTACTCCAGCGGGGGAAGGCGGAGCGAGCAGTACTTC. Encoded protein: CASSYSSGGRRSEQYF.